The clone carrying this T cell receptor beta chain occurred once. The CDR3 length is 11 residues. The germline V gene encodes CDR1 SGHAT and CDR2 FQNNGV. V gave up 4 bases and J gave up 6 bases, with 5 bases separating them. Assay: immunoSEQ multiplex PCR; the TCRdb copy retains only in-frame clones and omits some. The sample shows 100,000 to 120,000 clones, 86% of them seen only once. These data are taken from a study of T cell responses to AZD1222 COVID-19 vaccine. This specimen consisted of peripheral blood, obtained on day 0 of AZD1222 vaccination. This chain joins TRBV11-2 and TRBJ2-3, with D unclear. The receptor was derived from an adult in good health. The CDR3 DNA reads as TGTGCCAGCAGCTCCCCGGATACGCAGTATTTT. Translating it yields CASSSPDTQYF.